The sequence of this T cell receptor beta chain was determined in a study of cytomegalovirus exposure and HLA in healthy donors. Findings and caveats of the study: Across donors, sequencing depth was assumed by presence/absence analyses to be roughly uniform. It was confirmed in vitro that a few of the CMV-associated chains were specific for CMV antigens.

Amplification used 60 Vbeta primers and 13 Jbeta primers. Sequenced by immunoSEQ multiplex PCR; TCRdb stores in-frame clones only, minus some. The sample comprises 140,000 to 150,000 clones, around 80% of which are singletons, and 2.9% rests with the top ten. On this clone itself: Its target is not known.

From germline, CDR1 is SEHNR and CDR2 FQNEAQ (reference sequence). The CDR3 has 15 amino acids. The J segment lost 4 bases and the V segment lost 5 bases, leaving 5 bases of the junction unmatched. The gene calls are TRBV7-9 and TRBJ2-2; TRBD2 agrees at 9 bases. The clonotype originates from a woman in her twenties or thirties in good health and CMV-seronegative. The sequencing input was PBMCs. The CDR3 region is CASSPLTSGTGELFF. For the CDR3, the DNA is TGTGCCAGCAGCCCGTTGACTAGCGGCACCGGGGAGCTGTTTTTT.